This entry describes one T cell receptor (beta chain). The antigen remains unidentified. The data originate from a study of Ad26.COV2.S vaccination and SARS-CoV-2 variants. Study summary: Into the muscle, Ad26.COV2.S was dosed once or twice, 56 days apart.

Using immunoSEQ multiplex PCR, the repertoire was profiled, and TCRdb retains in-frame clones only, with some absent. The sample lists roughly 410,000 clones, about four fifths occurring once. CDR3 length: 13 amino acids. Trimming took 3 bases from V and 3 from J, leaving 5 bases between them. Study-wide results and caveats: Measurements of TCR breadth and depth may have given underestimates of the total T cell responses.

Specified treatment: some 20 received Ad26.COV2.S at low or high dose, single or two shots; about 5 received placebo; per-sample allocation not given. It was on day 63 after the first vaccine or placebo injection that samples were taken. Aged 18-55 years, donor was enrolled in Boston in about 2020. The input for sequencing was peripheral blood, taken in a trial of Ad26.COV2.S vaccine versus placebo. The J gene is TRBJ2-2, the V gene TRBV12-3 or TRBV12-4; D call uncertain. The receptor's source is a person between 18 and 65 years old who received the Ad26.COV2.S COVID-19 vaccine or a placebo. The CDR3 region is CASSFGDTGELFF. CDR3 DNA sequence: TGTGCCAGCAGTTTTGGGGACACCGGGGAGCTGTTTTTT.